This T cell receptor (beta chain) was documented in a study of blood T cell repertoires in COVID-19. Study background: The United States, Italy and Spain provided the acute and convalescent COVID-19 samples. Sources were T cells, B-cell-depleted T cells, or PBMCs; the material itself was cDNA or gDNA.

Profiled with immunoSEQ multiplex PCR; TCRdb holds only in-frame clones, not every one. The sample lists fewer than 500,000 clones; 88% were seen once. Everyone who took part was roughly 18 to 89 years old, and they came from about two dozen US areas. Germline loops: CDR1 SEHNR, CDR2 FQNEAQ (reference sequence). The junction had 7 bases not matched to a gene; V was cut back by 5 bases and J by 2 bases. This CDR3 contains 15 residues. Sequenced material: PBMCs or T cells enriched from blood (not recorded which). The source is a woman aged 25 to 39 with acute COVID-19. The chain uses TRBV7-9 and TRBJ2-3; TRBD2 agrees at 7 bases. CDR3 nucleotides: TGTGCCAGCAGCGCTAGCGGTGGCTCCACAGATACGCAGTATTTT. Its translation: CASSASGGSTDTQYF.